The following is a T cell receptor (beta chain) sequence with its context. Its antigen is unknown. The V gene end was trimmed by 5 bases and the J gene end by 2 bases; junction bases not matched to a gene: 8. CDR3 length equals 15 residues. Germline V lookup: CDR1 MDHEN, CDR2 SYDVKM. The entry originates in a study of T cell repertoires in cytomegalovirus infection. TCRdb processed the reads anew with MiXCR; each CDR3 protein has one entry. The profile covers approximately 910,000 distinct CDR3 sequences, with around 30% appearing a single time and about 14% taken by the ten largest. The source is a human donor in good health (CMV status not recorded). Some clones in this sample may be carry-over from other donors' samples. The sample here was cultured CD8+ T cells from PBMCs, taken from culture after CMV antigen stimulation. This chain connects TRBV28 to TRBJ2-5, with TRBD2 matching over 7 bases. CDR3 in DNA: TGTGCCAGCAGTCCCGTGGGGGGACTACAAGAGACCCAGTACTTC. The encoded protein is CASSPVGGLQETQYF.